This TCR beta chain originates from a study of cytomegalovirus exposure and HLA in healthy donors. General study results and limits: For presence/absence analyses, sequencing depth was assumed to be roughly uniform across donors. In a later analysis, across HLA loci, associated TCR counts were highest for DRB1, lowest for HLA-C. The classifier was said to identify cytomegalovirus status with high specificity and sensitivity.

This clone appeared a few times. Its antigen is unknown. The PCR ran on 60 Vbeta and 13 Jbeta primers. The protocol was immunoSEQ multiplex PCR, while the TCRdb copy is restricted to in-frame clones and leaves out a portion. The sample carries about 140,000 clones, around four fifths recorded once. Material: PBMCs. This TCR derives from a male donor in good health and CMV-seronegative.

The CDR3 nucleotides read TGTGCCAGCAGTTTACAGGGGCCTAGCAATCAGCCCCAGCATTTT. Translated: CASSLQGPSNQPQHF. This chain links TRBV6-6 with TRBJ1-5; 7 bases fit TRBD1. Germline CDR1 is MNHNY and CDR2 is SVGAGI (reference sequence). CDR3 size: 15 residues. V was pared by 4 bases and J by 0 bases, with 3 bases of the junction left unmatched.